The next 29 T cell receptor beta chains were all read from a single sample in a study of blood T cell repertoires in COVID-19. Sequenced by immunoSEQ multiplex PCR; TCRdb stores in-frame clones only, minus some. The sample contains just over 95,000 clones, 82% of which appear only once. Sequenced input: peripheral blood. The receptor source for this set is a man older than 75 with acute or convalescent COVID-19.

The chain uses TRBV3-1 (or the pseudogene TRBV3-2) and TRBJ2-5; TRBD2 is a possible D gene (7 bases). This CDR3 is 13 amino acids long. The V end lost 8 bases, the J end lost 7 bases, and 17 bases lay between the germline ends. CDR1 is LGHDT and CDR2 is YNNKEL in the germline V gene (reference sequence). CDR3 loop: CASAGGGARTQYF. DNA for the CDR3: TGTGCCAGCGCAGGCGGGGGCGCCCGGACCCAGTACTTC.

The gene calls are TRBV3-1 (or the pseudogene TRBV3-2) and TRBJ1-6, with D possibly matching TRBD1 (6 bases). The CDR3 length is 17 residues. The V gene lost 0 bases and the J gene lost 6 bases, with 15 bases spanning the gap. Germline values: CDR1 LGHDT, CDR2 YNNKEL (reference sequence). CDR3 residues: CASSQDEGGTGNSPLHF. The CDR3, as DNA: TGTGCCAGCAGCCAAGATGAAGGGGGAACGGGTAATTCACCCCTCCACTTT.

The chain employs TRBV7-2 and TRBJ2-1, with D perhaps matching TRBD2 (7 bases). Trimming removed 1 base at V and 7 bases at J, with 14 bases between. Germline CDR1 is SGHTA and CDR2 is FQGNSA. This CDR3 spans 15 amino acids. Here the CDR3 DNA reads TGTGCCAGCAGCTTAGTCCCAGGGGAGGGTAATGAGCAGTTCTTC. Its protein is CASSLVPGEGNEQFF.

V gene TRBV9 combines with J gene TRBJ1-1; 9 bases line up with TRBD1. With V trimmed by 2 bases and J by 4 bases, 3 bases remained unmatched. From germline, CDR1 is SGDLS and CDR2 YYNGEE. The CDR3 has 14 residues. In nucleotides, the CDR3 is TGTGCCAGCAGCGTGGGACAGGGTCCCACTGAAGCTTTCTTT. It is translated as CASSVGQGPTEAFF.

The CDR3 region is CASSPGQGEGAFF. The CDR3 nucleotides are TGTGCCAGCTCACCGGGACAGGGTGAAGGAGCTTTCTTT. The J gene is TRBJ1-1, the V gene TRBV18, with 9 positions matching TRBD1. Germline V gives CDR1 KGHSH, CDR2 LQKENI. This CDR3 spans 13 amino acids. V trimming: 3 bases; J trimming: 10 bases; junction bases outside the gene matches: 6. The complete variable domain, with remaining parts taken from reference TRBV18 and TRBJ1-1, reads NAGVMQNPRHLVRRRGQEARLRCSPMKGHSHVYWYRQLPEEGLKFMVYLQKENIIDESGMPKERFSAEFPKEGPSILRIQQVVRGDSAAYFCASSPGQGEGAFFGQGTRLTVV.

CDR3 protein: CASSVLGGYGYTF. The CDR3 DNA is TGTGCCAGCAGCGTATTAGGGGGCTATGGCTACACCTTC. The chain links TRBV9 to TRBJ1-2; a weak D match, TRBD1 (6 bases). The CDR3 loop spans 13 amino acids. V shed 1 base and J shed 4 bases, with 8 bases lying between them. The germline V gene has CDR1 SGDLS and CDR2 YYNGEE.

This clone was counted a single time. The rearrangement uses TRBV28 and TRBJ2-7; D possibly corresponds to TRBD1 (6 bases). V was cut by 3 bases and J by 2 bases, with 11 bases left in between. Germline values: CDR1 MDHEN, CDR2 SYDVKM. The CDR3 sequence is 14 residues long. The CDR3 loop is CASSFPDSPYEQYF. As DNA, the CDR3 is TGTGCCAGCAGTTTCCCGGACAGTCCCTACGAGCAGTACTTC.

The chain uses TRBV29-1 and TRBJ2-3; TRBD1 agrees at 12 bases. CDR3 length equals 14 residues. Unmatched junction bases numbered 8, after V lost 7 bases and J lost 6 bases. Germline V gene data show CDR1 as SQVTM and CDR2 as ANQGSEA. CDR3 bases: TGCAGCGCCGCTGGGGACAGGGGGCCGGATACGCAGTATTTT. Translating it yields CSAAGDRGPDTQYF.

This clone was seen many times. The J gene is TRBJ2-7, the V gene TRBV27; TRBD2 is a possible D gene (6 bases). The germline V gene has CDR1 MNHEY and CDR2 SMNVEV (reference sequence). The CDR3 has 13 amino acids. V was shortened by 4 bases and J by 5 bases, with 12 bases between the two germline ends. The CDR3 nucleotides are TGTGCCAGCAGTTCCTTAGGACTAAACGAGCAGTACTTC. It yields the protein CASSSLGLNEQYF.

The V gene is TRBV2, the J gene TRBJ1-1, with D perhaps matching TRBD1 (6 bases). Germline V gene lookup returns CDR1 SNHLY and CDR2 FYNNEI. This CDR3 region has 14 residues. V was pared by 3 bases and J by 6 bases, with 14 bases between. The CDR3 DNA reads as TGTGCCAGCAGTGAGGGGGCGCCGAGAGCTGAAGCTTTCTTT. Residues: CASSEGAPRAEAFF.

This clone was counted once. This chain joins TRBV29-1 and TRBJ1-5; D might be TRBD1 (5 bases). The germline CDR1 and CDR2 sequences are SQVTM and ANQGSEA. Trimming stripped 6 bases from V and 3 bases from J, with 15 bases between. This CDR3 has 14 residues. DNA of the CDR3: TGCAGCGTCGCGCCCCGGGGGAACAATCAGCCCCAGCATTTT. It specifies CSVAPRGNNQPQHF.

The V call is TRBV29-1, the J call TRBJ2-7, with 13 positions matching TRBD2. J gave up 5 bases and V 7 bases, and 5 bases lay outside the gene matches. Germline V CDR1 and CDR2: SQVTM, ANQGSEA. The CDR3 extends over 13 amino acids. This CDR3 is CSADGLAGDEQYF. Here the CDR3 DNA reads TGCAGCGCCGACGGACTAGCGGGAGACGAGCAGTACTTC.

CDR3 nucleotide sequence: TGCGCCAGCGCCGGACAGGTCTACACTGAAGCTTTCTTT. Its translation is CASAGQVYTEAFF. This chain joins TRBV5-1 and TRBJ1-1; 7 bases match TRBD1. Per the germline V gene, CDR1 is SGHRS and CDR2 is YFSETQ. The trim removed 7 bases at V and 3 bases at J, leaving 6 bases unmatched. There are 13 residues in the CDR3.

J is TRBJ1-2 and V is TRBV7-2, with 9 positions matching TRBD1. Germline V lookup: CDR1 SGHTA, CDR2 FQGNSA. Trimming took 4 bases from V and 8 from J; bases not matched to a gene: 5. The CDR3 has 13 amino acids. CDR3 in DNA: TGTGCCAGCAGCTCGGCACAGGGGGCCGGCTACACCTTC. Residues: CASSSAQGAGYTF. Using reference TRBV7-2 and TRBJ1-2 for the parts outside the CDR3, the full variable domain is GAGVSQSPSNKVTEKGKDVELRCDPISGHTALYWYRQSLGQGLEFLIYFQGNSAPDKSGLPSDRFSAERTGGSVSTLTIQRTQQEDSAVYLCASSSAQGAGYTFGSGTRLTVV.

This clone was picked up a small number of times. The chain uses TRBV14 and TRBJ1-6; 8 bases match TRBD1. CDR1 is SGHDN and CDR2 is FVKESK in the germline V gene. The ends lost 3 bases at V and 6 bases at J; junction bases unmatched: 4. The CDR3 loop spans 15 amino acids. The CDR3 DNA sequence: TGTGCCAGCAGCCATAGACAGGGGCCTAATTCACCCCTCCACTTT. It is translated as CASSHRQGPNSPLHF.

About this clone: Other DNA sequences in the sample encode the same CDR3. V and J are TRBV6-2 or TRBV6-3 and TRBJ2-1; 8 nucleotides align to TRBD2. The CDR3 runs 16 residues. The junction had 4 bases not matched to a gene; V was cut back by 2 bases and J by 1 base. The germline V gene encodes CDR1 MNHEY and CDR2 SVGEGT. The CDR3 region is CASSYGRGVSYNEQFF. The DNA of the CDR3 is TGTGCCAGCAGTTACGGGCGGGGGGTGTCCTACAATGAGCAGTTCTTC.

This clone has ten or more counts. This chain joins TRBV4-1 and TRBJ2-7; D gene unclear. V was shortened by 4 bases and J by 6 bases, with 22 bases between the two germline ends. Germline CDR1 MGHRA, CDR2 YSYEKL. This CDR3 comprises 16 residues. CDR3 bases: TGCGCCAGCAGCCCATTGGATTTAATCGCGACGGGCGAGCAGTACTTC. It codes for CASSPLDLIATGEQYF.

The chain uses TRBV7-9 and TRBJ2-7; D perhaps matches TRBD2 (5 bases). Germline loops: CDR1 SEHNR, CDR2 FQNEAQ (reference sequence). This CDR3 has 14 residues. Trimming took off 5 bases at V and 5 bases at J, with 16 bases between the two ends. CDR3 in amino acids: CASSPTPGSHEQYF. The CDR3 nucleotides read TGTGCCAGCAGCCCAACCCCGGGGAGCCACGAGCAGTACTTC.

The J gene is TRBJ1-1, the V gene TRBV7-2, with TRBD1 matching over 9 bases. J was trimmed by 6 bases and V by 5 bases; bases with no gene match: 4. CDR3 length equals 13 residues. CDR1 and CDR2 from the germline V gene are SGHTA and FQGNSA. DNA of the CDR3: TGTGCCAGCAGCGGACAGGGGTACTCTGAAGCTTTCTTT. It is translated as CASSGQGYSEAFF.

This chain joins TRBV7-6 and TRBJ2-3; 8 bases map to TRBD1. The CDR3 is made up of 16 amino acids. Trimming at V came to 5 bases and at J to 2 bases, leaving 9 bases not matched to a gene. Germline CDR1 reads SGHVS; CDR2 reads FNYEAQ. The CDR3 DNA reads TGTGCCAGCAGCGCGATGACAGGGGATTTCACAGATACGCAGTATTTT. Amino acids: CASSAMTGDFTDTQYF.

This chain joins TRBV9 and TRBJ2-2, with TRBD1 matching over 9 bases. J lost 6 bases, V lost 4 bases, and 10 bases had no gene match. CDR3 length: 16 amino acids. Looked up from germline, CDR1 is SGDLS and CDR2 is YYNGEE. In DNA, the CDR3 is TGTGCCAGCAGCCCACTGATGGGACAGGGTGCCGGGGAGCTGTTTTTT. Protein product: CASSPLMGQGAGELFF. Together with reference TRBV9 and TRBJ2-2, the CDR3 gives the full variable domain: DSGVTQTPKHLITATGQRVTLRCSPRSGDLSVYWYQQSLDQGLQFLIQYYNGEERAKGNILERFSAQQFPDLHSELNLSSLELGDSALYFCASSPLMGQGAGELFFGEGSRLTVL.

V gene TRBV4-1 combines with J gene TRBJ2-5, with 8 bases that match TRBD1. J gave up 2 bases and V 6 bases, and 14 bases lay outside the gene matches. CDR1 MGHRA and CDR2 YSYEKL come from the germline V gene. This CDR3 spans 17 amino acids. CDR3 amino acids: CASSARAGTGVQETQYF. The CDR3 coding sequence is TGCGCCAGCAGTGCAAGGGCCGGGACAGGAGTTCAAGAGACCCAGTACTTC.

For the CDR3, the DNA is TGTGCCAGCAGCCAGGGGCCTGTTTACGAGCAGTACTTC. The encoded protein is CASSQGPVYEQYF. This chain links TRBV3-1 (or the pseudogene TRBV3-2) with TRBJ2-7; TRBD1 might be the D (5 bases). Looked up from germline, CDR1 is LGHDT and CDR2 is YNNKEL (reference sequence). The CDR3 covers 13 residues. V dropped 3 bases and J dropped 4 bases, with 10 bases sitting between them.

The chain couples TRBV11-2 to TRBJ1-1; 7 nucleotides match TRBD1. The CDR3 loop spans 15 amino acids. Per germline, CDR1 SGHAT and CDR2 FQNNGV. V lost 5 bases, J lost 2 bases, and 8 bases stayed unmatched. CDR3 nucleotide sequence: TGTGCCAGCAGCCTCCGACAGGGACCCAACACTGAAGCTTTCTTT. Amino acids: CASSLRQGPNTEAFF.

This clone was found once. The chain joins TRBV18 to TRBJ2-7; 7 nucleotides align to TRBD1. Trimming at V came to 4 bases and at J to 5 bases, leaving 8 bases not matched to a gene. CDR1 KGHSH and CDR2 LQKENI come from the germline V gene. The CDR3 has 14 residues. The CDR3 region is CASSRDSSFNEQYF. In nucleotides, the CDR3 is TGTGCCAGCTCACGGGACAGCAGTTTTAACGAGCAGTACTTC.

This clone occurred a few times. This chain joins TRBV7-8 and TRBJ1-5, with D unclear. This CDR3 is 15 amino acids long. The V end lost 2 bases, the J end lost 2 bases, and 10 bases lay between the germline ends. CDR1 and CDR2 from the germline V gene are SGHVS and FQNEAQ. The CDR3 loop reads CASSLMVTGNQPQHF. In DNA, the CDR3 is TGTGCCAGCAGCTTAATGGTTACAGGCAATCAGCCCCAGCATTTT.

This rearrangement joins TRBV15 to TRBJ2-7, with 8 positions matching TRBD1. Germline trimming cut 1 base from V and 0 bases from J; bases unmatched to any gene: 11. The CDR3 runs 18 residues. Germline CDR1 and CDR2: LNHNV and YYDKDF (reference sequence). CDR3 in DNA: TGTGCCACCAGCAGAGCGGGGTTCGGACAGGGCGGCTCCTACGAGCAGTACTTC. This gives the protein CATSRAGFGQGGSYEQYF. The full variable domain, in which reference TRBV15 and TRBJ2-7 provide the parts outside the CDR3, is DAMVIQNPRYQVTQFGKPVTLSCSQTLNHNVMYWYQQKSSQAPKLLFHYYDKDFNNEADTPDNFQSRRPNTSFCFLDIRSPGLGDTAMYLCATSRAGFGQGGSYEQYFGPGTRLTVT.

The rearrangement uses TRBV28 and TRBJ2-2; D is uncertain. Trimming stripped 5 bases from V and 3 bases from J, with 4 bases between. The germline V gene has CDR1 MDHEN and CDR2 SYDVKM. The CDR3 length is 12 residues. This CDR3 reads CASSQDTGELFF. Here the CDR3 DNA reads TGTGCCAGCAGTCAGGACACCGGGGAGCTGTTTTTT.

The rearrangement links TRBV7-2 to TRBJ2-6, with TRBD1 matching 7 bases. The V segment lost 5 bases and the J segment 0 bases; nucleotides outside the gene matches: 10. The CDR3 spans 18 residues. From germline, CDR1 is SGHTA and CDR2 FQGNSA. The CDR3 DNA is TGTGCCAGCAGCCTTAGGACAGGTGGGACCTCTGGGGCCAACGTCCTGACTTTC. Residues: CASSLRTGGTSGANVLTF.